This TCR beta chain appears in the sequencing data of a study of cytomegalovirus exposure and HLA in healthy donors. Study-level findings and limits: Diagnosis of cytomegalovirus status made by the classifier reportedly showed high specificity and sensitivity. Only CMV serostatus was available as immune exposure information. 87-base-pair reads could not separate some V segments, including TRBV6-2 and TRBV6-3. Most subjects' HLA-A and HLA-B alleles were reportedly predicted from TCR beta sequences.

The PCR employed 60 Vbeta primers together with 13 Jbeta primers. Sequencing was performed with immunoSEQ multiplex PCR; in TCRdb, only in-frame clones are kept and a portion is missing. The sample has 210,000 or so clones, more than 60% seen once; the top ten hold 0.2% to 0.25%. In the case of this clone: Its specificity is unknown.

The germline CDR1 and CDR2 sequences are LNHNV and YYDKDF (reference sequence). This CDR3 comprises 14 residues. The V gene lost 2 bases and the J gene lost 5 bases, with 12 bases spanning the gap. The chain employs TRBV15 and TRBJ1-2; D perhaps matches TRBD1 (5 bases). Sequencing used PBMCs. The receptor was isolated from a girl aged 2 to 10 in good health and CMV-seronegative. CDR3 in amino acids: CATSRRDSKYGYTF. The CDR3 DNA reads as TGTGCCACCAGCAGACGAGACAGCAAGTATGGCTACACCTTC.